These 9 T cell receptor beta chains share one sample of origin, sequenced in a study of cytomegalovirus exposure and HLA in healthy donors. The PCR ran on 60 Vbeta and 13 Jbeta primers. Sequenced by immunoSEQ multiplex PCR; TCRdb stores in-frame clones only, minus some. The profile shows 200,000 to 250,000 clones, 70% to 80% of them singletons. The sequenced sample consisted of PBMCs. Receptors originate from a woman younger than 45 in good health and CMV-seronegative.

V usage is TRBV30 and J usage is TRBJ2-7; D perhaps matches TRBD2 (5 bases). The CDR3 is 13 residues long. V gave up 3 bases and J gave up 2 bases, with 11 bases separating them. The germline V gene has CDR1 GTSNPN and CDR2 SVGIG (reference sequence). The CDR3 sequence is CAWSDGGTYEQYF. DNA for the CDR3: TGTGCCTGGAGCGACGGAGGAACCTACGAGCAGTACTTC.

This sequence joins TRBV5-8 and TRBJ1-5, with D possibly matching TRBD1 (5 bases). CDR3 length equals 13 residues. Trimming removed 0 bases from V and 7 bases from J, with 8 bases in between. Germline-derived CDR1 and CDR2 are SGHTS and YDEGEE. The CDR3 DNA sequence: TGTGCCAGCAGCTTGGGGGGGGGACAGCCCCAGCATTTT. This translates into CASSLGGGQPQHF.

The chain employs TRBV7-9 and TRBJ2-3; TRBD1 aligns across 9 bases. The ends lost 3 bases at V and 2 bases at J; junction bases unmatched: 9. The CDR3 has 17 amino acids. Germline CDR1 SEHNR, CDR2 FQNEAQ (reference sequence). The CDR3 DNA reads as TGTGCCAGCAGCTTCCTGACGGGACAGGGAGACACAGATACGCAGTATTTT. Encoded protein: CASSFLTGQGDTDTQYF.

This chain uses TRBV10-3 with TRBJ2-2; 10 bases are a match to TRBD2. J was trimmed by 5 bases and V by 4 bases; bases with no gene match: 10. The CDR3 has 17 residues. Germline values: CDR1 ENHRY, CDR2 SYGVKD. The CDR3 sequence is CAISGGSGRPGTGELFF. In DNA, the CDR3 is TGTGCCATCAGTGGAGGTAGCGGGAGGCCGGGAACCGGGGAGCTGTTTTTT.

J is TRBJ1-3 and V is TRBV25-1; D not resolved. Trimming cost V 1 base and J 4 bases, with 5 bases left between them. Germline CDR1 MGHDK, CDR2 SYGVNS. This CDR3 region has 13 residues. This CDR3 reads CASSELMGNTIYF. The CDR3 DNA reads TGTGCCAGCAGTGAATTAATGGGAAACACCATATATTTT. Full variable domain (missing parts from reference TRBV25-1 and TRBJ1-3): EADIYQTPRYLVIGTGKKITLECSQTMGHDKMYWYQQDPGMELHLIHYSYGVNSTEKGDLSSESTVSRIRTEHFPLTLESARPSHTSQYLCASSELMGNTIYFGEGSWLTVV.

In nucleotides, the CDR3 is TGTGCCAGCAGTTTTACGGTTAGCACAGATACGCAGTATTTT. This gives the protein CASSFTVSTDTQYF. The genes are TRBV27 and TRBJ2-3; D not certain. V was cut by 3 bases and J by 0 bases, with 7 bases left in between. The CDR3 length is 14 residues. The germline gives CDR1 MNHEY, CDR2 SMNVEV (reference sequence).

Only a few counts were recorded for this clone. The CDR3 DNA reads TGTGCCAGCAGTTTACGGGCAGGGCGAAACACCATATATTTT. Amino acids: CASSLRAGRNTIYF. The chain recombines TRBV27 with TRBJ1-3; perhaps TRBD1 as D (5 bases). Germline V gives CDR1 MNHEY, CDR2 SMNVEV (reference sequence). This CDR3 region has 14 residues. Trimming took off 2 bases at V and 5 bases at J, with 10 bases between the two ends.

Only a few counts were recorded for this clone. V gene TRBV29-1 combines with J gene TRBJ2-7; TRBD1 aligns across 8 bases. Germline V gene data show CDR1 as SQVTM and CDR2 as ANQGSEA. This CDR3 has 14 residues. The J segment lost 3 bases and the V segment lost 7 bases, leaving 11 bases of the junction unmatched. CDR3 coding DNA: TGCAGCGCCCTACGGGGACAGGAGAACTACGAGCAGTACTTC. As protein: CSALRGQENYEQYF.

The J gene is TRBJ2-4, the V gene TRBV6-1; 12 bases match TRBD1. V trimming: 3 bases; J trimming: 15 bases; junction bases outside the gene matches: 18. The germline CDR1 and CDR2 sequences are MNHNS and SASEGT. The CDR3 spans 17 residues. In DNA, the CDR3 is TGTGCCAGCAGTGACAAGTTGCTTACGGGACAGGGGGCCGAAAGGTACTTC. It encodes CASSDKLLTGQGAERYF.